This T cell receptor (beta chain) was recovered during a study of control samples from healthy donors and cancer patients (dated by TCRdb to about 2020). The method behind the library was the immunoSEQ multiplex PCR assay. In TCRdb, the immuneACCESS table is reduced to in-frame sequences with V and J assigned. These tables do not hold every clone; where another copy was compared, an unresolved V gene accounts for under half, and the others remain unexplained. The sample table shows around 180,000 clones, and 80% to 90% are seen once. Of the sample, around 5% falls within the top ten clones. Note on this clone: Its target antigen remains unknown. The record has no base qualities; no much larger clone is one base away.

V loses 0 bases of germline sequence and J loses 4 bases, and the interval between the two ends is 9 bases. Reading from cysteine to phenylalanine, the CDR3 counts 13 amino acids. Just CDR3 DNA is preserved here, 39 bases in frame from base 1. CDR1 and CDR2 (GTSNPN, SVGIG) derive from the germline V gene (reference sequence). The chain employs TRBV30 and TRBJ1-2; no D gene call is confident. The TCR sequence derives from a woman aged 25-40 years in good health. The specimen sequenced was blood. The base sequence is TGTGCCTGGAGTGTAGGGCCCACCTATGGCTACACCTTC. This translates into CAWSVGPTYGYTF. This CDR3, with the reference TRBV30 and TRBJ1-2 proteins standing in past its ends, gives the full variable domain SQTIHQWPATLVQPVGSPLSLECTVEGTSNPNLYWYRQAAGRGLQLLFYSVGIGQISSEVPQNLSASRPQDRQFILSSKKLLLSDSGFYLCAWSVGPTYGYTFGSGTRLTVV.